The entry below describes one T cell receptor (beta chain). The antigen is undetermined. The data are from a study of cytomegalovirus exposure and HLA in healthy donors. Study-level information: A data release that came early held about 89 million unique TCRs from HLA-typed donors.

Findings of the study overall: In a later analysis, 16,951 TCR beta sequences were associated with HLA alleles at 0.05 false discovery rate. Three of the chains that were CMV-associated were confirmed in vitro to be specific for CMV antigens.

CDR1 and CDR2 (germline): SGHAT, FQNNGV. The CDR3 sequence is 13 residues long. V lost 5 bases and J 9 bases, leaving 16 bases between the germline ends. PCR used 60 Vbeta primers and 13 Jbeta primers. The assay was immunoSEQ multiplex PCR, and TCRdb's table has in-frame clones only and misses some. The data contain approximately 170,000 clones, about three quarters of them singletons. The V call is TRBV11-2, the J call TRBJ1-2; a possible D gene is TRBD1 (6 bases). The sample was PBMCs. The receptor was derived from a girl aged 10-17 years in good health and CMV-seronegative. The CDR3 DNA follows: TGTGCCAGCAGCGCAAACCGGGACAATCGCTACACCTTC. This codes for CASSANRDNRYTF.